This TCR beta chain was recovered during a study of T cell responses to AZD1222 COVID-19 vaccine. Trimming cost V 8 bases and J 7 bases; bases outside gene matches: 10. CDR1 LNHDA and CDR2 SQIVND come from the germline V gene (reference sequence). The CDR3 loop spans 15 amino acids. This clone is a singleton in its sample. Using immunoSEQ multiplex PCR, the repertoire was profiled, and TCRdb retains in-frame clones only, with some absent. The top ten clones hold about 17% of a sample with about 100,000 clones, about 91% of them seen once. The TCR was taken from an adult in good health. This chain connects TRBV19 to TRBJ1-6, with 8 bases lining up with TRBD1. The sequencing used peripheral blood, collected on day 0 of AZD1222 vaccination. This CDR3 reads CASASETGDNSPLHF. The DNA of the CDR3 is TGTGCCAGTGCCTCCGAGACAGGGGACAATTCACCCCTCCACTTT.